The 11 T cell receptor beta chains in this list originate from one sample, sequenced in a study of shared clonotypes between healthy human individuals. Here immunoSEQ multiplex PCR was the method, and the copy in TCRdb shows in-frame clones only, minus some. The sample consists of 1.5 million to 1.9 million clones, nearly 99% of them appearing once. Sequenced: naive CD4+ T cells sorted from blood. Subset given: CD45RA+ positively selected. The receptors originated from a young man in good health.

V usage is TRBV7-2 and J usage is TRBJ2-7; tentative D call: TRBD1 (6 bases). Germline CDR1 SGHTA, CDR2 FQGNSA. This CDR3 is built from 15 residues. V was shortened by 5 bases and J by 3 bases, with 17 bases between the two germline ends. CDR3 loop: CASSIQTSGVYEQYF. CDR3 coding DNA: TGTGCCAGCAGCATTCAAACCTCAGGGGTCTACGAGCAGTACTTC.

The chain links TRBV15 to TRBJ2-1, with 8 bases matching TRBD1. V dropped 6 bases and J dropped 7; count of bases not matched to a gene: 8. Germline lookup yields CDR1 LNHNV and CDR2 YYDKDF (reference sequence). The CDR3 sequence is 14 residues long. The CDR3 loop reads CATRDRVIENEQFF. The CDR3 nucleotides are TGTGCCACCAGGGACAGGGTAATTGAAAATGAGCAGTTCTTC.

The chain links TRBV5-4 to TRBJ2-3, with a weak D call TRBD2 (6 bases). V shed 4 bases and J shed 4 bases, with 13 bases lying between them. Germline V CDR1 and CDR2: SGHNT, YYREEE (reference sequence). CDR3 length equals 14 residues. CDR3 region: CASSAPGEADTQYF. The CDR3 DNA sequence: TGTGCCAGCAGCGCCCCGGGGGAGGCAGATACGCAGTATTTT.

The CDR3 is CASSGGLAGVGGSEQYF. The CDR3 DNA reads TGTGCCAGCAGCGGAGGACTAGCGGGAGTAGGAGGGTCCGAGCAGTACTTC. This sequence joins TRBV9 and TRBJ2-7; 13 nucleotides align to TRBD2. Trimming removed 3 bases from V and 6 bases from J; junction bases left unmatched: 12. This CDR3 has 17 amino acids. Germline CDR1 and CDR2: SGDLS and YYNGEE. Complete variable domain (other parts from reference TRBV9 and TRBJ2-7): DSGVTQTPKHLITATGQRVTLRCSPRSGDLSVYWYQQSLDQGLQFLIQYYNGEERAKGNILERFSAQQFPDLHSELNLSSLELGDSALYFCASSGGLAGVGGSEQYFGPGTRLTVT.

V is TRBV30 and J is TRBJ1-1, with D possibly being TRBD1 (5 bases). V lost 5 bases and J 1 base, leaving 11 bases between the germline ends. Germline V gives CDR1 GTSNPN, CDR2 SVGIG (reference sequence). This CDR3 contains 13 residues. The CDR3 DNA is TGTGCCTGGGCGGGGGATCGGAACACTGAAGCTTTCTTT. It encodes CAWAGDRNTEAFF.

The chain combines TRBV9 with TRBJ2-1, with 10 bases matching TRBD2. CDR1 and CDR2 (germline): SGDLS, YYNGEE. The CDR3 totals 17 residues. V lost 0 bases and J lost 6; bases outside the gene matches: 9. The CDR3 protein is CASSVGPSGRAFNEQFF. DNA of the CDR3: TGTGCCAGCAGCGTAGGACCGAGCGGGAGGGCCTTCAATGAGCAGTTCTTC.

The rearrangement links TRBV21-1 to TRBJ2-2. TRBV21-1 is tagged as a pseudogene. The CDR3 runs to 15 residues. CDR3 loop: CASRSRKGNTGELFF. The CDR3 DNA reads as TGTGCCAGCAGAAGTCGTAAGGGGAACACCGGGGAGCTGTTTTTT.

This clone was seen a handful of times. The chain has TRBV6-5 and TRBJ2-2; D may be TRBD2 (6 bases). CDR1 and CDR2 from the germline V gene are MNHEY and SVGAGI. This CDR3 has 15 amino acids. Between the trimmed V and J ends, which lost 6 bases and 1 base, there was a span of 12 bases. In nucleotides, the CDR3 is TGTGCCAGCAGCCAAAGGGGAGGGAACACCGGGGAGCTGTTTTTT. It is translated as CASSQRGGNTGELFF.

This chain links TRBV4-1 with TRBJ2-1; no reliable D call. CDR3 length equals 12 residues. The V end lost 3 bases, the J end lost 3 bases, and 3 bases lay between the germline ends. CDR1 MGHRA and CDR2 YSYEKL come from the germline V gene. The CDR3 loop is CASSHHYNEQFF. DNA for the CDR3: TGCGCCAGCAGCCACCACTACAATGAGCAGTTCTTC.

This chain connects TRBV5-1 to TRBJ2-2; no reliable D call. This CDR3 spans 15 amino acids. The V gene lost 5 bases and the J gene lost 2 bases, with 13 bases spanning the gap. Germline V lookup: CDR1 SGHRS, CDR2 YFSETQ. CDR3 sequence (DNA): TGCGCCAGCAGTCCCTTAACCCTAAACACCGGGGAGCTGTTTTTT. Residues: CASSPLTLNTGELFF.

The chain employs TRBV29-1 and TRBJ2-7; 11 bases line up with TRBD1. This CDR3 is 16 amino acids long. J gave up 5 bases and V 6 bases, and 15 bases lay outside the gene matches. CDR1 and CDR2 from the germline V gene are SQVTM and ANQGSEA. CDR3 in DNA: TGCAGCGTCCGGGACAGGGGGACCAGTAGTCTAAACGAGCAGTACTTC. As protein: CSVRDRGTSSLNEQYF.